The 27 T cell receptor beta chains below were found in one sample sequenced in a study of post-analysis software for immune sequencing data. Notes on the study in general: There were a few TRBV segments more frequent in patients than controls, and TRBV5-6, TRBV5-1 and TRBV20-1 were among them.

These receptors' targets are unknown. Prepared libraries of TCR beta cDNA carried unique molecular identifiers. In TCRdb, the PCR reads were re-called with MiXCR into one record per CDR3 protein. The sample consists of around 710,000 distinct CDR3 sequences, 46% of them appearing once. The sequencing input was blood. All receptors come from a girl under 18 with multiple sclerosis.

This clonotype has a handful of counts. The chain uses TRBV29-1 and TRBJ1-1; D is perhaps TRBD1 (5 bases). The CDR3 is made up of 14 amino acids. Germline loops: CDR1 SQVTM, CDR2 ANQGSEA. V was cut by 4 bases and J by 6 bases, with 18 bases left in between. DNA for the CDR3: TGCAGCGTTGGTAGAGATAAGGGGAAATCTGAAGCTTTCTTT. Its protein is CSVGRDKGKSEAFF. The full variable domain, its missing parts supplied by reference TRBV29-1 and TRBJ1-1, is SAVISQKPSRDICQRGTSLTIQCQVDSQVTMMFWYRQQPGQSLTLIATANQGSEATYESGFVIDKFPISRPNLTFSTLTVSNMSPEDSSIYLCSVGRDKGKSEAFFGQGTRLTVV.

The chain employs TRBV20-1 and TRBJ1-2, with 9 bases that match TRBD1. This CDR3 is 13 amino acids long. Germline V gene sequence: CDR1 DFQATT, CDR2 SNEGSKA (reference sequence). J lost 6 bases, V lost 6 bases, and 8 bases had no gene match. The CDR3 DNA reads as TGCAGTGCCCGGACAGGGGTTTACCATGGCTACACCTTC. Translated, it gives CSARTGVYHGYTF.

This clonotype has a handful of counts. The chain is built from TRBV29-1 and TRBJ2-7; 15 bases match TRBD2. With 6 bases clipped from V and 7 bases from J, the junction kept 7 bases outside the gene matches. The CDR3 runs 14 residues. The germline CDR1 and CDR2 sequences are SQVTM and ANQGSEA. The CDR3 region is CSVAGLAGGYEQYF. CDR3 in DNA: TGCAGCGTCGCCGGACTAGCGGGAGGGTATGAGCAGTACTTC.

This chain joins TRBV7-2 and TRBJ2-6; tentative D call: TRBD2 (6 bases). Germline V gene sequence: CDR1 SGHTA, CDR2 FQGNSA. Trimming shortened V by 5 bases and J by 4 bases, and 24 bases separated the two germline ends. CDR3 length: 19 amino acids. In DNA, the CDR3 is TGTGCCAGCAGCCAACATCGTTTGGGACTTCGGTTGGGGGCCAACGTCCTGACTTTC. As protein: CASSQHRLGLRLGANVLTF. The whole variable domain, remainder taken from reference TRBV7-2 and TRBJ2-6, is GAGVSQSPSNKVTEKGKDVELRCDPISGHTALYWYRQSLGQGLEFLIYFQGNSAPDKSGLPSDRFSAERTGGSVSTLTIQRTQQEDSAVYLCASSQHRLGLRLGANVLTFGAGSRLTVL.

The chain employs TRBV5-6 and TRBJ2-1; a weak D match, TRBD1 (5 bases). The germline gives CDR1 SGHDT, CDR2 YYEEEE. The CDR3 has 14 residues. V lost 1 base and J 6 bases, leaving 11 bases between the germline ends. The CDR3 protein is CASSLRGRTNEQFF. The CDR3 DNA reads as TGTGCCAGCAGCTTGAGGGGTCGCACCAATGAGCAGTTCTTC.

Regarding this clonotype: The junction and the germline gene differ at one end; a read error may be behind it. The V and J genes are TRBV7-7 and TRBJ2-2; no definite D call. The CDR3 is 14 residues long. The V gene's germline CDR1 is SSHAT and CDR2 FNYEAQ (reference sequence). In DNA form, the CDR3 reads TGTGCTAGCAGCCACAGAACCCTGAGCGGGGAGCTGTTTTTT. This codes for CASSHRTLSGELFF. Looking up the rest from reference TRBV7-7 and TRBJ2-2 gives the full variable domain: GAGVSQSPRYKVTKRGQDVTLRCDPISSHATLYWYQQALGQGPEFLTYFNYEAQPDKSGLPSDRFSAERPEGSISTLTIQRTEQRDSAMYRCASSHRTLSGELFFGEGSRLTVL.

The rearrangement links TRBV6-5 to TRBJ2-7; TRBD2 aligns across 10 bases. Germline CDR1 and CDR2: MNHEY and SVGAGI. The CDR3 covers 16 residues. The trim removed 2 bases at V and 5 bases at J, leaving 9 bases unmatched. CDR3 sequence (DNA): TGTGCCAGCAGTTACAGACCAGCGGGAGGGCGAGACGAGCAGTACTTC. Translating it yields CASSYRPAGGRDEQYF.

The chain employs TRBV5-1 and TRBJ1-1; TRBD1 aligns across 7 bases. Germline CDR1 reads SGHRS; CDR2 reads YFSETQ. The V gene end was trimmed by 3 bases and the J gene end by 5 bases; junction bases not matched to a gene: 10. The CDR3 extends over 15 amino acids. The CDR3 here is CASSSTDRARTEAFF. The DNA for the CDR3 is TGCGCCAGCAGCTCGACCGACAGGGCGCGAACTGAAGCTTTCTTT. Full variable domain (rest looked up from reference TRBV5-1 and TRBJ1-1): KAGVTQTPRYLIKTRGQQVTLSCSPISGHRSVSWYQQTPGQGLQFLFEYFSETQRNKGNFPGRFSGRQFSNSRSEMNVSTLELGDSALYLCASSSTDRARTEAFFGQGTRLTVV.

The chain joins TRBV28 to TRBJ2-7; D perhaps matches TRBD1 (6 bases). V was clipped by 6 bases and J by 5 bases, with 17 bases between them. This CDR3 spans 14 amino acids. CDR1 MDHEN and CDR2 SYDVKM come from the germline V gene. CDR3 DNA sequence: TGTGCCAGCAGCCTAAATCCAGGGGATCACGAGCAGTACTTC. This gives the protein CASSLNPGDHEQYF.

This clonotype was found once. CDR3 DNA: TGTGCCATCAACCCAACAGGGGGACACTACGAGCAGTACTTC. It specifies CAINPTGGHYEQYF. This rearrangement joins TRBV10-3 to TRBJ2-7; 8 bases line up with TRBD1. Per the germline V gene, CDR1 is ENHRY and CDR2 is SYGVKD. Trimming took 7 bases from V and 3 from J; bases not matched to a gene: 8. This CDR3 is 14 amino acids long.

This CDR3 reads CASSLNPRPQDTQYF. CDR3 DNA sequence: TGCGCCAGCAGCTTAAACCCGCGTCCCCAAGATACGCAGTATTTT. This chain uses TRBV5-1 with TRBJ2-3, with D unresolved. The germline V and J ends were trimmed by 2 bases and 5 bases, with 15 bases remaining between them. This CDR3 has 15 residues. Germline-derived CDR1 and CDR2 are SGHRS and YFSETQ.

This clonotype was picked up a small number of times. The chain uses TRBV29-1 and TRBJ2-6; D possibly corresponds to TRBD1 (6 bases). The CDR3 contains 16 residues. Per germline, CDR1 SQVTM and CDR2 ANQGSEA. V lost 4 bases, J lost 0 bases, and 13 bases lay in between. The CDR3 spells CSVVDRTNSGANVLTF. CDR3 nucleotides: TGCAGCGTTGTCGACAGGACGAACTCTGGGGCCAACGTCCTGACTTTC.

This clonotype was seen more than once but under ten times. This rearrangement joins TRBV29-1 to TRBJ1-4, with no clear D. In germline, CDR1 is SQVTM, CDR2 ANQGSEA. V lost 1 base to trimming and J lost 5 bases, with 11 bases between them. The CDR3 length is 14 residues. CDR3 sequence: CSVEVMDENEKLFF. CDR3 nucleotide sequence: TGCAGCGTTGAAGTGATGGACGAGAATGAAAAACTGTTTTTT.

The V gene is TRBV7-6, the J gene TRBJ2-7; no firm D call. V lost 2 bases and J lost 6, with 29 bases in between. Germline-derived CDR1 and CDR2 are SGHVS and FNYEAQ. The length of the CDR3 is 19 residues. The DNA of the CDR3 is TGTGCCAGCAGCTTAAGATTTGATGGTCTAGGGATCCCGGGCGGCGAGCAGTACTTC. Its translation: CASSLRFDGLGIPGGEQYF. Filled out from reference TRBV7-6 and TRBJ2-7, the complete variable domain reads GAGVSQSPRYKVTKRGQDVALRCDPISGHVSLYWYRQALGQGPEFLTYFNYEAQQDKSGLPNDRFSAERPEGSISTLTIQRTEQRDSAMYRCASSLRFDGLGIPGGEQYFGPGTRLTVT.

This clonotype has only a few counts. This rearrangement joins TRBV18 to TRBJ2-5; D is unclear. The last part of the DNA fits TRBJ2-7 better; the J call may be wrong. In germline, CDR1 is KGHSH, CDR2 LQKENI. The CDR3 runs to 14 residues. The CDR3 DNA reads TGTGCCAGCTCACCGACTGAATCCGCATACGAGCAGTACTTC. Amino acids: CASSPTESAYEQYF.

The V gene is TRBV20-1, the J gene TRBJ2-1, with 7 positions matching TRBD2. Per the germline V gene, CDR1 is DFQATT and CDR2 is SNEGSKA (reference sequence). V lost 3 bases, J lost 5 bases, and 7 bases stayed unmatched. The CDR3 sequence is 14 residues long. The CDR3 loop reads CSASAGVGHNEQFF. CDR3 sequence (DNA): TGCAGTGCTAGTGCGGGAGTAGGCCACAATGAGCAGTTCTTC.

The rearrangement links TRBV10-3 to TRBJ1-2, with D uncertain. The germline V gene has CDR1 ENHRY and CDR2 SYGVKD. V was shortened by 6 bases and J by 4 bases, with 12 bases between the two germline ends. There are 13 residues in the CDR3. The CDR3 nucleotides read TGTGCCATCAGACCTATCGACACCTATGGCTACACCTTC. This encodes CAIRPIDTYGYTF.

There are a few counts of this clonotype. The rearrangement links TRBV5-6 to TRBJ2-7; D perhaps matches TRBD1 (6 bases). V shed 4 bases and J shed 2 bases, with 13 bases lying between them. Germline values: CDR1 SGHDT, CDR2 YYEEEE. The CDR3 covers 14 residues. The CDR3 DNA follows: TGTGCCAGCAGCGGGCAGGGGCTTCCCTACGAGCAGTACTTC. Translation gives CASSGQGLPYEQYF.

This clonotype appeared a few times. The rearrangement links TRBV20-1 to TRBJ2-6; D is possibly TRBD1 (6 bases). Trimming stripped 3 bases from V and 1 base from J, with 7 bases between. The CDR3 is made up of 14 amino acids. Per the germline V gene, CDR1 is DFQATT and CDR2 is SNEGSKA (reference sequence). In DNA form, the CDR3 reads TGCAGTGCTAGCAGGGGATCTGGGGCCAACGTCCTGACTTTC. It codes for CSASRGSGANVLTF.

The chain employs TRBV10-2 and TRBJ2-4, with 11 bases aligning to TRBD1. Gene TRBJ2-7 matches the end of the DNA better, so the J call may be wrong. From germline, CDR1 is WSHSY and CDR2 SAAADI. There are 16 residues in the CDR3. CDR3 DNA: TGCGCCAGCAGTGAGTCGGGGACAGGGGGAGGGTACGAGCAGTACTTC. This gives the protein CASSESGTGGGYEQYF.

This chain joins TRBV20-1 and TRBJ2-3, with a weak D call TRBD2 (6 bases). Germline V gene sequence: CDR1 DFQATT, CDR2 SNEGSKA (reference sequence). This CDR3 is 13 amino acids long. In nucleotides, the CDR3 is TGCAGCGCCGAGAGGGGAGGAACAGATACGCAGTATTTT. Its translation: CSAERGGTDTQYF.

This chain uses TRBV12-3 or TRBV12-4 with TRBJ2-5, with 8 bases aligning to TRBD2. V shed 7 bases and J 11 bases; nucleotides not matched to a gene: 18. The CDR3 has 15 amino acids. CDR3 nucleotides: TGTGCCAGCACCGTTAGCGGGATGGGGGTTAATGAGCAGTACTTC. This sequence encodes CASTVSGMGVNEQYF.

In this sample, this clonotype turned up a few times. The chain recombines TRBV5-1 with TRBJ2-3; D is perhaps TRBD1 (5 bases). The length of the CDR3 is 11 residues. Between the trimmed V and J ends, which lost 5 bases and 4 bases, there was a span of 5 bases. CDR1 and CDR2 (germline): SGHRS, YFSETQ. The DNA of the CDR3 is TGCGCCAGCAGACAGGCAGATACGCAGTATTTT. This sequence encodes CASRQADTQYF.

The chain links TRBV9 to TRBJ2-6; no clear D. Germline V gene sequence: CDR1 SGDLS, CDR2 YYNGEE. This CDR3 spans 23 amino acids. Trimming removed 1 base from V and 0 bases from J, with 29 bases in between. The CDR3 reads CASSVSQRGRMTDPDSGANVLTF. The DNA for the CDR3 is TGTGCCAGCAGCGTATCCCAAAGAGGCCGAATGACCGACCCGGACTCTGGGGCCAACGTCCTGACTTTC.

A remark on this clonotype: Mismatch with germline at one junction end may stem from a read error. The V and J genes are TRBV2 and TRBJ1-1; possible D gene TRBD1, 5 bases. This CDR3 comprises 13 residues. From germline, CDR1 is SNHLY and CDR2 FYNNEI. The CDR3 spells CASSADSPYEAFF. Here the CDR3 DNA reads TGTGCCAGTAGTGCCGACAGCCCGTACGAAGCTTTCTTT.

J is TRBJ2-5 and V is TRBV7-9; possible D gene TRBD1, 6 bases. Trimming took off 11 bases at V and 2 bases at J, with 15 bases between the two ends. The length of the CDR3 is 13 residues. CDR1 is SEHNR, CDR2 FQNEAQ, per germline (reference sequence). CDR3 in DNA: TGTGCCGGCCAAGGGGGTGATCAAGAGACCCAGTACTTC. Encoded protein: CAGQGGDQETQYF.

This rearrangement joins TRBV10-3 to TRBJ2-5; TRBD2 matches 8 bases. The germline V gene encodes CDR1 ENHRY and CDR2 SYGVKD. The trim removed 0 bases at V and 5 bases at J, leaving 8 bases unmatched. The CDR3 is 16 amino acids. As DNA, the CDR3 is TGTGCCATCAGTGAGTCTCGGGGACTAGTTTTGGAGACCCAGTACTTC. It specifies CAISESRGLVLETQYF.